This T cell receptor (beta chain) was found in a study of cytomegalovirus exposure and HLA in healthy donors. Whole-study results and caveats: Later on, a genetic analysis was performed. It linked a missense variant in DCLRE1C with V- and J-gene trimming of TCR beta.

As regards this clone: Its target is unknown.

Donors likely had unrecorded immune exposures despite being nominally healthy when sampled. Use of 60 Vbeta and 13 Jbeta primers characterized the PCR. Clones were read by immunoSEQ multiplex PCR, and TCRdb kept only the in-frame ones, dropping some. The data hold around 36,000 clones, with 75% to 90% observed a single time. The CDR3 loop spans 15 amino acids. The J segment lost 1 base and the V segment lost 7 bases, leaving 3 bases of the junction unmatched. Germline loops: CDR1 SNHLY, CDR2 FYNNEI. The clonotype was recovered from a woman aged 40 to 55 in good health and CMV-seropositive. The chain employs TRBV2 and TRBJ2-5; the match to TRBD2 covers 13 bases. Sequencing was performed on PBMCs. CDR3 region: CASTRLAGGQETQYF. CDR3 coding DNA: TGTGCCAGCACCCGACTAGCGGGGGGCCAAGAGACCCAGTACTTC.